What follows are 12 T cell receptor beta chains derived from one specimen sequenced in a study of graft-versus-host responses after intestinal transplantation. Measured with immunoSEQ multiplex PCR; TCRdb has only the in-frame clones, and not every one. The sample has roughly 110,000 clones; 90% to 95% are singletons. The antigens for these receptors are not known. The source material was unstimulated CD4+ T cells sorted from spleen or lymph node cells, sampled before transplant. The source is a human donor who was the organ donor for an intestinal transplant.

The chain recombines TRBV29-1 with TRBJ2-7, with D hard to call. Germline values: CDR1 SQVTM, CDR2 ANQGSEA. The V and J ends lost 1 base and 1 base respectively, with 8 bases between them. The CDR3 consists of 13 residues. DNA for the CDR3: TGCAGCGTTGAAGCACAGTCATCCTACGAGCAGTACTTC. Translation gives CSVEAQSSYEQYF.

V and J are TRBV6-5 and TRBJ2-3, with 7 nucleotides matching TRBD2. V shed 3 bases and J 5 bases; nucleotides not matched to a gene: 11. Germline CDR1 MNHEY, CDR2 SVGAGI. The CDR3 consists of 16 residues. As DNA, the CDR3 is TGTGCCAGCAGTTATTGGGGCGGCGGGAGAGGAGATACGCAGTATTTT. It codes for CASSYWGGGRGDTQYF.

This clone showed up just once. The chain recombines TRBV7-9 with TRBJ2-2; 12 bases map to TRBD2. Germline lookup yields CDR1 SEHNR and CDR2 FQNEAQ (reference sequence). V lost 6 bases and J lost 5; bases outside the gene matches: 4. The CDR3 sequence is 15 residues long. Here the CDR3 reads CASRVTSGRTGELFF. For the CDR3, the DNA is TGTGCCAGCAGAGTCACTAGCGGGAGGACCGGGGAGCTGTTTTTT.

This sequence joins TRBV6-5 and TRBJ1-1; TRBD1 aligns across 8 bases. Germline CDR1 is MNHEY and CDR2 is SVGAGI. The V segment lost 5 bases and the J segment 4 bases; nucleotides outside the gene matches: 3. The CDR3 is 13 amino acids. CDR3 coding DNA: TGTGCCAGCAGTCGGCAGGGGGCCACTGAAGCTTTCTTT. Translated, it gives CASSRQGATEAFF.

V is TRBV28 and J is TRBJ1-2; D is ambiguous. This CDR3 contains 13 residues. Germline CDR1 MDHEN, CDR2 SYDVKM. Trimming cost V 3 bases and J 5 bases, with 10 bases left between them. The CDR3 DNA is TGTGCCAGCAGTTTCAAAATGATTTATGGCTACACCTTC. Protein: CASSFKMIYGYTF.

This chain links TRBV5-1 with TRBJ2-3; 11 bases match TRBD2. The CDR3 totals 16 residues. The ends lost 5 bases at V and 0 bases at J; junction bases unmatched: 5. From germline, CDR1 is SGHRS and CDR2 YFSETQ. CDR3 region: CASRPGTSGSTDTQYF. For the CDR3, the DNA is TGCGCCAGCAGACCCGGGACTAGCGGTAGCACAGATACGCAGTATTTT.

This chain links TRBV18 with TRBJ2-7, with 7 bases lining up with TRBD2. CDR1 KGHSH and CDR2 LQKENI come from the germline V gene. This CDR3 has 14 amino acids. After removal of 8 bases from V and 2 bases from J, the junction contained 9 bases not matched to a gene. The CDR3 is CASRNGGRTYEQYF. The CDR3, as DNA: TGTGCCAGCCGTAACGGGGGGAGAACCTACGAGCAGTACTTC.

The chain links TRBV6-1 to TRBJ2-3, with 8 bases that match TRBD2. The V gene end was trimmed by 8 bases and the J gene end by 1 base; junction bases not matched to a gene: 5. The CDR3 contains 14 residues. Germline V CDR1 and CDR2: MNHNS, SASEGT. The CDR3 DNA reads as TGTGCCAGCTCGGCGGGAGGTGGCACAGATACGCAGTATTTT. Translation gives CASSAGGGTDTQYF.

V gene TRBV5-4 combines with J gene TRBJ1-4; 11 nucleotides match TRBD1. Germline loops: CDR1 SGHNT, CDR2 YYREEE (reference sequence). This CDR3 comprises 15 residues. V dropped 3 bases and J dropped 7; count of bases not matched to a gene: 5. The CDR3 nucleotides are TGTGCCAGCAGCTCTTCCGGGACAGGGGGTGAAAAACTGTTTTTT. This gives the protein CASSSSGTGGEKLFF.

The CDR3 is CASSLMGALYNEQFF. The CDR3 region has the DNA TGTGCCAGCAGCTTGATGGGGGCCCTCTACAATGAGCAGTTCTTC. The chain is built from TRBV5-5 and TRBJ2-1; D is possibly TRBD1 (6 bases). V lost 1 base and J lost 3, with 11 bases in between. Germline V gene data show CDR1 as SGHKS and CDR2 as YYEKEE (reference sequence). This CDR3 region has 15 residues.

The rearrangement uses TRBV6-4 and TRBJ2-1; D is ambiguous. CDR1 is MRHNA and CDR2 is SNTAGT in the germline V gene. V lost 0 bases to trimming and J lost 1 base, with 13 bases between them. The CDR3 sequence is 17 residues long. DNA for the CDR3: TGTGCCAGCAGTGACTCTAGCCTGTGGGGATCCTACAATGAGCAGTTCTTC. Translating it yields CASSDSSLWGSYNEQFF.

A note on this clone: This CDR3 is also generated by other DNA sequences in the sample. This rearrangement joins TRBV5-4 to TRBJ2-6; D not certain. Germline V lookup: CDR1 SGHNT, CDR2 YYREEE (reference sequence). The CDR3 has 13 residues. Trimming removed 0 bases from V and 2 bases from J, with 0 bases in between. The CDR3 nucleotides are TGTGCCAGCAGCTTGGCTGGGGCCAACGTCCTGACTTTC. This sequence encodes CASSLAGANVLTF.